This T cell receptor beta chain was documented in a study of identical twins. Study observations and caveats: Conclusions came from cross-sectional statistical analysis, not from following the same donors.

TCRdb itself ran the 5' RACE reads through MiXCR, one entry per CDR3 protein. The top ten hold about 1.6% of the sample, which has about 810,000 distinct CDR3 sequences, roughly 12% seen once. Comments on this clonotype: The antigen remains unidentified.

Germline V gene sequence: CDR1 KGHDR, CDR2 SFDVKD. Deletions cut 1 base from V and 2 bases from J, with 10 bases between. The CDR3 contains 15 residues. This same sample was also part of a study on yellow fever vaccine responses in identical twins.

The chain joins TRBV24-1 to TRBJ2-5; D not resolved. The receptor was isolated from a young woman in good health. What was sequenced was PBMCs. The CDR3 protein is CATSDFDGRQETQYF. The CDR3 DNA is TGTGCCACCAGTGATTTTGACGGGCGACAAGAGACCCAGTACTTC.